The next 20 T cell receptor beta chains were all read from a single sample in a study of shared clonotypes between healthy human individuals (dated by TCRdb to the early 2020s). Library preparation was by the immunoSEQ multiplex PCR assay. TCRdb took this table from immuneACCESS and kept in-frame rearrangements with V and J called. Such tables lack part of the clones; where checked against another copy, unresolved V genes explain under half of the gap, and the rest is unexplained. The table for this sample lists roughly 2.4 million clones; around 95% of them were counted only once. Roughly 0.13% of the sample comes from the top ten. Input material: naive CD4+ T cells sorted from blood. The meaning of the sample's cell subset or site label: CD45RA+ positively selected. These TCRs come from a man aged 18 to 35 in good health.

The chain combines TRBV7-2 with TRBJ2-1; D possibly corresponds to TRBD2 (6 bases). Germline V lookup: CDR1 SGHTA, CDR2 FQGNSA. The ends were cut back, 0 bases at V and 8 bases at J, with 8 bases in the middle. The CDR3 has 13 amino acids. The CDR3 nucleotides read TGTGCCAGCAGCTTAGCGGAGGGCGATGAGCAGTTCTTC. Translation: CASSLAEGDEQFF.

The CDR3 sequence: CASSENRPQFNQPQHF. CDR3 nucleotide sequence: TGTGCCAGCAGTGAAAACAGGCCACAGTTCAATCAGCCCCAGCATTTT. The chain carries TRBV2 and TRBJ1-5; D may be TRBD1 (5 bases). The V and J ends lost 2 bases and 3 bases respectively, with 14 bases between them. The CDR3 sequence is 16 residues long. Per germline, CDR1 SNHLY and CDR2 FYNNEI.

The chain recombines TRBV9 with TRBJ2-1; TRBD2 might be the D (6 bases). From germline, CDR1 is SGDLS and CDR2 YYNGEE. Trimming shortened V by 4 bases and J by 2 bases, and 16 bases separated the two germline ends. The CDR3 has 16 amino acids. CDR3 nucleotide sequence: TGTGCCAGCAGCCCCCGGGACTCCGAAACCTACAATGAGCAGTTCTTC. Its translation: CASSPRDSETYNEQFF.

The chain combines TRBV5-1 with TRBJ2-2, with 14 bases aligning to TRBD2. CDR3 length: 17 residues. Germline-derived CDR1 and CDR2 are SGHRS and YFSETQ. The trim removed 3 bases at V and 1 base at J, leaving 2 bases unmatched. This CDR3 reads CASSSGLAGVNTGELFF. CDR3 bases: TGCGCCAGCAGCTCGGGACTAGCGGGGGTGAACACCGGGGAGCTGTTTTTT.

CDR3 sequence reads: CASSWGYEQYF. The CDR3 DNA reads as TGCGCCAGCAGTTGGGGCTACGAGCAGTACTTC. This chain links TRBV10-1 with TRBJ2-7; no clear D. Trimming took off 5 bases at V and 3 bases at J, with 5 bases between the two ends. This CDR3 region has 11 residues. Germline CDR1 is WNHNN and CDR2 is SYGVQD (reference sequence).

V usage is TRBV5-1 and J usage is TRBJ2-7; D unclear. Trimming took off 4 bases at V and 3 bases at J, with 11 bases between the two ends. The CDR3 spans 13 residues. Germline-derived CDR1 and CDR2 are SGHRS and YFSETQ. The CDR3 DNA follows: TGCGCCAGCAGCCCCGACCTATTCTACGAGCAGTACTTC. Translated: CASSPDLFYEQYF.

CDR3 protein: CASTLSGPSTDTQYF. Written as DNA, the CDR3 is TGCGCCAGCACCCTTAGCGGGCCTAGCACAGATACGCAGTATTTT. The rearrangement links TRBV5-1 to TRBJ2-3; 7 bases are shared with TRBD2. This CDR3 has 15 amino acids. The junction had 7 bases not matched to a gene; V was cut back by 6 bases and J by 0 bases. CDR1 and CDR2 (germline): SGHRS, YFSETQ.

The J gene is TRBJ1-2, the V gene TRBV6-1, with D maybe TRBD1 (5 bases). The germline V gene has CDR1 MNHNS and CDR2 SASEGT. The CDR3 loop spans 15 amino acids. Between the trimmed V and J ends, which lost 7 bases and 8 bases, there was a span of 23 bases. The CDR3 coding sequence is TGTGCCAGCATTAAAACCGGGACGCCGCCGGACGGCTACACCTTC. This sequence encodes CASIKTGTPPDGYTF.

The chain has TRBV18 and TRBJ1-4; perhaps TRBD1 as D (5 bases). There are 14 residues in the CDR3. V was cut by 5 bases and J by 0 bases, with 7 bases left in between. CDR1 KGHSH and CDR2 LQKENI come from the germline V gene. The CDR3 loop is CASSVGATNEKLFF. The CDR3 DNA sequence: TGTGCCAGCTCAGTAGGGGCAACTAATGAAAAACTGTTTTTT.

CDR3 sequence reads: CAWSAYGQYNEQFF. The DNA for the CDR3 is TGTGCCTGGAGTGCCTACGGACAGTACAATGAGCAGTTCTTC. The chain uses TRBV30 and TRBJ2-1; D is perhaps TRBD1 (6 bases). Trimming stripped 1 base from V and 4 bases from J, with 11 bases between. The germline V gene encodes CDR1 GTSNPN and CDR2 SVGIG (reference sequence). CDR3 length: 14 residues.

The chain carries TRBV10-3 and TRBJ1-5, with D possibly matching TRBD1 (5 bases). CDR1 and CDR2 from the germline V gene are ENHRY and SYGVKD. Trimming removed 0 bases from V and 5 bases from J, with 11 bases in between. CDR3 size: 15 residues. In DNA form, the CDR3 reads TGTGCCATCAGTGAGTCGGTGGGAGGGGATCAGCCCCAGCATTTT. Its translation is CAISESVGGDQPQHF.

In the case of this clone: Distinct nucleotide sequences in the sample also encode this CDR3. The gene calls are TRBV6-1 and TRBJ1-1; maybe TRBD1 (6 bases). CDR3 length: 14 residues. Germline CDR1 and CDR2: MNHNS and SASEGT. The V end lost 1 base, the J end lost 2 bases, and 8 bases lay between the germline ends. CDR3 nucleotide sequence: TGTGCCAGCAGTGAAGGGACAGCAAACACTGAAGCTTTCTTT. This encodes CASSEGTANTEAFF.

The chain uses TRBV27 and TRBJ2-7, with TRBD2 as a possible D gene (6 bases). V lost 5 bases and J 9 bases, leaving 20 bases between the germline ends. The CDR3 runs 14 residues. Germline CDR1 is MNHEY and CDR2 is SMNVEV (reference sequence). CDR3 loop: CASSPRRAFKGQYF. DNA for the CDR3: TGTGCCAGCAGTCCAAGGAGGGCCTTTAAGGGGCAGTACTTC.

This clone was counted between two and nine times. The same CDR3 arises from other DNA sequences in this sample as well. The J gene is TRBJ2-3, the V gene TRBV7-2; no reliable D call. The CDR3 consists of 12 residues. Trimming took 1 base from V and 3 from J, leaving 2 bases between them. Germline V gene sequence: CDR1 SGHTA, CDR2 FQGNSA. The CDR3 is CASSLDTDTQYF. The CDR3 nucleotides are TGTGCCAGCAGCTTAGATACAGATACGCAGTATTTT.

The V and J genes are TRBV29-1 and TRBJ2-1; no clear D. The CDR3 runs to 12 residues. Germline values: CDR1 SQVTM, CDR2 ANQGSEA. V was cut by 5 bases and J by 10 bases, with 15 bases left in between. CDR3 in DNA: TGCAGCGTTAAGAGAGTCCAAGGGGAGCAGTTCTTC. As protein: CSVKRVQGEQFF.

The chain combines TRBV2 with TRBJ2-6, with 8 nucleotides matching TRBD1. Losses at the gene ends were 2 bases for V and 0 bases for J; bases not matched to a gene: 6. Germline CDR1 is SNHLY and CDR2 is FYNNEI. The CDR3 extends over 18 amino acids. CDR3 loop: CASSERGQVISGANVLTF. The CDR3 DNA is TGTGCCAGCAGTGAAAGGGGACAGGTAATCTCTGGGGCCAACGTCCTGACTTTC.

V is TRBV27 and J is TRBJ2-7; D is undetermined. CDR3 length equals 13 residues. The germline gives CDR1 MNHEY, CDR2 SMNVEV (reference sequence). Trimming removed 6 bases from V and 5 bases from J, with 14 bases in between. The DNA for the CDR3 is TGTGCCAGCAGCCAGAGGCCTATCCACGAGCAGTACTTC. It yields the protein CASSQRPIHEQYF.

This sequence joins TRBV4-1 and TRBJ2-7, with a tentative D call TRBD2 (5 bases). The germline V and J ends were trimmed by 4 bases and 2 bases, with 15 bases remaining between them. CDR1 and CDR2 (germline): MGHRA, YSYEKL. The CDR3 runs 15 residues. The CDR3: CASSLGMGVPYEQYF. In DNA, the CDR3 is TGCGCCAGCAGCCTCGGGATGGGAGTTCCCTACGAGCAGTACTTC.

This clone was detected once. The chain has TRBV6-6 and TRBJ1-5, with TRBD1 as a possible D gene (5 bases). V lost 8 bases to trimming and J lost 5 bases, with 13 bases between them. The CDR3 is made up of 13 amino acids. Germline CDR1 MNHNY, CDR2 SVGAGI (reference sequence). CDR3 sequence reads: CASSRGSHQPQHF. CDR3 nucleotide sequence: TGTGCCAGCTCCCGGGGGAGCCATCAGCCCCAGCATTTT.

The chain links TRBV7-3 to TRBJ2-3, with D perhaps given as TRBD1 or TRBD2 (5 bases each). The germline V gene encodes CDR1 SGHTA and CDR2 FQGTGA. Trimming removed 2 bases from V and 4 bases from J, with 10 bases in between. CDR3 length: 14 residues. CDR3 DNA: TGTGCCAGCAGCTTAGGGGGTAGCTCAGATACGCAGTATTTT. As protein: CASSLGGSSDTQYF.